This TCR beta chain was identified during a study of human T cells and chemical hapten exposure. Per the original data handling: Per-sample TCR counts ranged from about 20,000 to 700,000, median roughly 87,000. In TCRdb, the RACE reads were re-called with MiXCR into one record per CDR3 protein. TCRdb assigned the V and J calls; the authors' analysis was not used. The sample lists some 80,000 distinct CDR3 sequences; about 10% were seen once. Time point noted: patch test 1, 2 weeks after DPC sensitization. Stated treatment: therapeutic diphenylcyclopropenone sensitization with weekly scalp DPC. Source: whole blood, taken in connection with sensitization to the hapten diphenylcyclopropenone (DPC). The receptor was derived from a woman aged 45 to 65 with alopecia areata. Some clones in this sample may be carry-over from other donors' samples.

CDR3 region: CASSLKGGLSQPQHF. CDR3 bases: TGTGCCAGCAGTTTAAAGGGAGGTTTGAGTCAGCCCCAGCATTTT. This chain connects TRBV12-3 or TRBV12-4 to TRBJ1-5; D is unresolved. V was cut by 2 bases and J by 6 bases, with 14 bases left in between. This CDR3 comprises 15 residues.